These 8 T cell receptor beta chains came from one sample sequenced in a study of blood T cells in healthy people across ages. PCR was performed a second time for roughly 7 to 11 cycles using a sample-barcoded 5' primer and a J-beta primer mix. TCRdb processed the 5' RACE reads anew with MiXCR; each CDR3 protein has one entry. Seen here are about 900,000 distinct CDR3 sequences, around 62% observed once, and the top ten hold roughly 26%. The sequencing sample was made of blood. The receptors stem from a young man in good health.

This clonotype has just a few counts. The rearrangement uses TRBV10-3 and TRBJ2-5, with 9 bases matching TRBD2. V shed 10 bases and J 3 bases; nucleotides not matched to a gene: 9. Germline V gene data show CDR1 as ENHRY and CDR2 as SYGVKD. This CDR3 region has 14 residues. Here the CDR3 reads CATWASGEKETQYF. DNA of the CDR3: TGTGCCACCTGGGCTAGCGGGGAAAAAGAGACCCAGTACTTC.

The chain joins TRBV5-1 to TRBJ2-3, with 8 bases lining up with TRBD1. V lost 1 base, J lost 2 bases, and 6 bases stayed unmatched. Germline assignment: CDR1 SGHRS and CDR2 YFSETQ. The CDR3 consists of 16 residues. CDR3 bases: TGCGCCAGCAGCTTGACCGGGACAGGACTCACAGATACGCAGTATTTT. It is translated as CASSLTGTGLTDTQYF. Filled out from reference TRBV5-1 and TRBJ2-3, the complete variable domain reads KAGVTQTPRYLIKTRGQQVTLSCSPISGHRSVSWYQQTPGQGLQFLFEYFSETQRNKGNFPGRFSGRQFSNSRSEMNVSTLELGDSALYLCASSLTGTGLTDTQYFGPGTRLTVL.

The chain links TRBV5-6 to TRBJ2-6; D is uncertain. The CDR3 consists of 16 residues. With 3 bases removed from V and 0 bases from J, the gap between germline ends came to 10 bases. The germline V gene has CDR1 SGHDT and CDR2 YYEEEE. In nucleotides, the CDR3 is TGTGCCAGCAGCTCGTATACACTCTCTGGGGCCAACGTCCTGACTTTC. Protein sequence: CASSSYTLSGANVLTF.

The V and J genes are TRBV6-6 and TRBJ2-3; D is unclear. Germline V gives CDR1 MNHNY, CDR2 SVGAGI (reference sequence). Trimming pared 3 bases from V and 0 bases from J, leaving 10 bases between. The CDR3 covers 15 residues. CDR3 protein: CASSYGRPSTDTQYF. In DNA, the CDR3 is TGTGCCAGCAGTTATGGCCGCCCTAGCACAGATACGCAGTATTTT.

This clonotype turned up a few times. The chain links TRBV10-3 to TRBJ2-4; D remains unclear. The last part of the DNA fits TRBJ2-5 better; the J call may be wrong. Looked up from germline, CDR1 is ENHRY and CDR2 is SYGVKD. The CDR3 spans 10 residues. CDR3 nucleotide sequence: TGTGCCATCAGTGGGCAGACCCAGTACTTC. Translating gives CAISGQTQYF.

CDR3 protein: CSVEADSNYGYTF. The CDR3 DNA follows: TGCAGCGTTGAAGCAGATTCTAACTATGGCTACACCTTC. The chain links TRBV29-1 to TRBJ1-2; D is uncertain. With 1 base removed from V and 0 bases from J, the gap between germline ends came to 6 bases. This CDR3 contains 13 residues. The germline gives CDR1 SQVTM, CDR2 ANQGSEA.

V gene TRBV6-5 combines with J gene TRBJ2-7; weak D call: TRBD1 (6 bases). CDR1 and CDR2 (germline): MNHEY, SVGAGI. V was pared by 0 bases and J by 0 bases, with 12 bases between. The CDR3 length is 16 residues. In nucleotides, the CDR3 is TGTGCCAGCAGTTACTCCAGTTCCAGGGGCTCCTACGAGCAGTACTTC. Amino acid sequence: CASSYSSSRGSYEQYF.

V usage is TRBV6-5 and J usage is TRBJ2-7; a weak D match, TRBD1 (6 bases). Trimming removed 0 bases at V and 1 base at J, with 13 bases between. The CDR3 has 16 amino acids. CDR1 and CDR2 from the germline V gene are MNHEY and SVGAGI. The CDR3 DNA sequence: TGTGCCAGCAGTTACTCGGTATCAGGGGCGTCCTACGAGCAGTACTTC. The encoded protein is CASSYSVSGASYEQYF.